One T cell receptor (beta chain) is described in this entry. This clonotype appeared once. The antigen it recognizes is unknown. No base quality values were provided; no much bigger clone lies one nucleotide off. Just one read gives weak support. The TCR beta CDR3 regions were amplified from RNA transcripts. For the first round of RT-PCR on the TCR CDR3, the HTBI primer set was used together with the Qiagen OneStep RT-PCR kit. Libraries were constructed in a second round of multiplex PCR, after which size selection and purification were carried out. Libraries were sequenced paired-end with 100 bp reads on an Illumina HiSeq2000. The paper's processing steps were these. SOAPnuke was used to process the raw data, removing reads that contained adapters or uncalled bases, had a mean Phred below 15, or lacked an exact match to the constant primer or identifier. COPE v1.2.5 was used to merge the high-quality paired reads, and each unique nucleotide sequence was defined as a clonotype. Clonotypes were aligned to IMGT TRBV, TRBD and TRBJ reference segments using MiTCR v1.1. Analysis was restricted to V-J combinations with a frequency above 0.0001, which covered about 99% of repertoires. The TCS score was defined as the ratio of F50 (clonal expansion) to E x V (chaos), calculated using BLOSUM62-based TCRdist between CDR3 peptides within each V-J. Welch's t-statistics and random forest reduced 514 V-J features to under 15, which were used in a naive Bayes classifier (R e1071). The raw public data were reprocessed by TCRdb itself: fastp quality trimming at Q25, MiXCR clonotype calling, in-frame beta chains only. Each CDR3 protein appears once, grouped with its most common genes and DNA. TCRdb's processing, not the authors' own work, is the source of the V and J calls. The sample table holds hundreds of thousands of distinct CDR3 sequences, of which around 26% were seen once. The ten top clones hold roughly 40% of the sample.

Moderately to severely active disease, a Clinical Activity Score of at least 3, a NOSPECS grade of at least 4, and a duration under 3 months were present in ophthalmopathy patients. Any patient with an uncontrolled infection, another autoimmune disease, pregnancy or lactation was excluded. Diagnoses were based on clinical symptoms, serum thyroxine and TRAb, thyroid ultrasound and orbital computed tomography. Ficoll-Paque density gradient centrifugation was used to isolate PBMCs from approximately 10 ml of fresh peripheral blood. Trizol reagent was used to extract total RNA, and RNA quality was then checked on an Agilent 2100 Bioanalyzer. The sample is drawn from a study of T cells in Graves' hyperthyroidism and ophthalmopathy (dated by TCRdb to between 2017 and 2020). As for the study more broadly: Peripheral blood samples were taken at the time of initial diagnosis, prior to any treatment. After sampling, hyperthyroidism patients received methimazole starting at 30 mg daily, and ophthalmopathy patients received high-dose intravenous methylprednisolone. TCR V-J signatures able to tell the groups apart were searched for in a discovery cohort of some 97 patients, of whom approximately 40 had Graves' ophthalmopathy and 55 to 65 had stable Graves' hyperthyroidism. An independent validation cohort of 18 to 20 hyperthyroidism patients and 15 or so patients who later progressed to ophthalmopathy tested prospective prediction of ophthalmopathy. TCR Vbeta CDR3 sequencing of roughly 140 peripheral blood samples (43 ophthalmopathy, 75 to 85 hyperthyroidism and 17 progressor patients) is reported in the paper. The roughly 100 discovery patients were divided at random into training and test sets in a 7:3 ratio. The study also compared thyroid tissue and blood T-cell repertoires from over 5 Graves' hyperthyroidism patients.

General findings and caveats noted by the study authors: A 13 V-J signature model separated ophthalmopathy from stable hyperthyroidism, with 87.88% sensitivity and about 81% specificity in cross-validation and 80%/75% in testing. In validation, the model predicted progression to ophthalmopathy with around 71% sensitivity and over 72% specificity, a median of approximately 6.7 months before onset. Most expanded thyroid clonotypes (frequency above 0.001) were also detected in blood, a finding suggesting that blood repertoires may reflect thyroid immune responses. Sample size was not statistically predetermined, and investigators were not blinded to group allocation.

As encoded in the germline V gene (reference sequence), CDR1 is DFQATT while CDR2 is SNEGSKA. There are 17 amino acids in the CDR3, from cysteine to phenylalanine inclusive. The CDR3 DNA has 51 bases and is translated from base 1. V ends up 2 bases short and J 2 bases short, with an unmatched junction base count of 12. Sequenced input: blood. This chain is built from TRBV20-1 and TRBJ1-5, with TRBD1 identical over 7 junction bases. This receptor was taken from a woman in her forties with Graves' ophthalmopathy. The encoded CDR3 is CSARRGGGGAGNQPQHF. The sequenced DNA is TGCAGTGCTAGACGGGGGGGAGGGGGCGCGGGCAATCAGCCCCAGCATTTT.